These 14 T cell receptor beta chains came from one sample sequenced in a study of blood T cell repertoires in COVID-19. TCRdb's table, derived via immunoSEQ multiplex PCR, lists solely in-frame clones and lacks some. The data show some 150,000 clones, 84% seen once. The material sequenced was peripheral blood. The receptors were gathered from a human donor in a cohort sampled during active COVID-19.

This sequence joins TRBV3-1 (or the pseudogene TRBV3-2) and TRBJ1-2; no reliable D call. This CDR3 has 15 residues. Trimming pared 1 base from V and 4 bases from J, leaving 13 bases between. Per germline, CDR1 LGHDT and CDR2 YNNKEL (reference sequence). The CDR3 spells CASSQGGWQIYGYTF. The CDR3 coding sequence is TGTGCCAGCAGCCAAGGCGGATGGCAGATCTATGGCTACACCTTC.

This rearrangement joins TRBV11-2 to TRBJ2-7, with D maybe TRBD1 (8 bases). The CDR3 is made up of 14 amino acids. CDR1 SGHAT and CDR2 FQNNGV come from the germline V gene. Trimming took off 0 bases at V and 5 bases at J, with 11 bases between the two ends. Written as DNA, the CDR3 is TGTGCCAGCAGCTTAGAACAGGGGGGGGACGAGCAGTACGTC. It encodes CASSLEQGGDEQYV.

J is TRBJ2-1 and V is TRBV24-1; 16 nucleotides align to TRBD2. The CDR3 is 16 amino acids. CDR1 is KGHDR, CDR2 SFDVKD, per germline. The V and J ends lost 2 bases and 7 bases, in that order; junction bases with no gene match: 1. The CDR3 DNA sequence: TGTGCCACCAGTGATTGGGGACTAGCGGGGGGGAATGAGCAGTTCTTC. Translated: CATSDWGLAGGNEQFF.

The gene calls are TRBV6-5 and TRBJ1-2, with TRBD1 as a possible D gene (5 bases). CDR1 is MNHEY, CDR2 SVGAGI, per germline. V dropped 7 bases and J dropped 1 base, with 16 bases sitting between them. This CDR3 comprises 15 residues. CDR3 region: CASKTPGGVNYGYTF. DNA of the CDR3: TGTGCCAGCAAAACCCCGGGGGGGGTTAACTATGGCTACACCTTC.

This clone has more than one count but fewer than ten. This chain links TRBV2 with TRBJ2-1; TRBD2 matches 12 bases. The germline gives CDR1 SNHLY, CDR2 FYNNEI. The CDR3 consists of 19 residues. V dropped 3 bases and J dropped 5; count of bases not matched to a gene: 14. The CDR3: CASSERESSGRASNNEQFF. The CDR3, as DNA: TGTGCCAGCAGTGAGAGGGAGTCTAGCGGGAGGGCCTCGAACAATGAGCAGTTCTTC.

The V call is TRBV18, the J call TRBJ1-1; TRBD1 matches 9 bases. In germline, CDR1 is KGHSH, CDR2 LQKENI. The J segment lost 7 bases and the V segment lost 2 bases, leaving 8 bases of the junction unmatched. This CDR3 is built from 15 residues. This CDR3 is CASSPSGTGPNEAFF. CDR3 DNA: TGTGCCAGCTCACCATCCGGGACAGGGCCCAATGAAGCTTTCTTT.

This chain uses TRBV6-4 with TRBJ2-5; TRBD2 aligns across 10 bases. Germline V gene data show CDR1 as MRHNA and CDR2 as SNTAGT. Trimming removed 0 bases from V and 7 bases from J; junction bases left unmatched: 8. There are 16 residues in the CDR3. Here the CDR3 reads CASSDSPSGGLGTQYF. The CDR3, as DNA: TGTGCCAGCAGTGACTCGCCTAGCGGGGGCCTAGGGACCCAGTACTTC.

The rearrangement uses TRBV5-5 and TRBJ2-7; D is ambiguous. Germline lookup yields CDR1 SGHKS and CDR2 YYEKEE (reference sequence). The V end lost 0 bases, the J end lost 1 base, and 8 bases lay between the germline ends. This CDR3 comprises 14 residues. In DNA form, the CDR3 reads TGTGCCAGCAGCTTGGGGGCACAATCCTACGAGCAGTACTTC. Translation gives CASSLGAQSYEQYF.

This sequence joins TRBV10-3 and TRBJ2-7; D remains unclear. This CDR3 spans 15 amino acids. Trimming pared 3 bases from V and 3 bases from J, leaving 15 bases between. Germline loops: CDR1 ENHRY, CDR2 SYGVKD. CDR3 DNA: TGTGCCATCAGTGAAAGTTCGTCCAGAAACTACGAGCAGTACTTC. This translates into CAISESSSRNYEQYF.

The chain couples TRBV6-1 to TRBJ2-7; TRBD2 might be the D (6 bases). The germline V and J ends were trimmed by 1 base and 1 base, with 11 bases remaining between them. This CDR3 comprises 15 residues. Per the germline V gene, CDR1 is MNHNS and CDR2 is SASEGT. Here the CDR3 DNA reads TGTGCCAGCAGTGAAGGATCAGGAGGGTCCTACGAGCAGTACGTC. Translation: CASSEGSGGSYEQYV.

As regards this clone: Because the CDR3's place on the DNA is in doubt, the DNA is left out and the CDR3 is given as listed by TCRdb. The chain carries TRBV21-1 and TRBJ2-1; TRBD2 is the table's D call and was not checked against the DNA. TRBV21-1 is assigned pseudogene status. The CDR3 is 17 residues long, counting both termini. This chain's CDR3 is CASSKDVGRGAHNEQFF.

The count of this clone is one. The gene calls are TRBV5-6 and TRBJ1-2, with 8 positions matching TRBD1. This CDR3 comprises 15 residues. In germline, CDR1 is SGHDT, CDR2 YYEEEE. V trimming: 1 base; J trimming: 2 bases; junction bases outside the gene matches: 4. CDR3: CASSLNGQGNYGYTF. The CDR3 nucleotides read TGTGCCAGCAGCTTGAATGGACAGGGAAACTATGGCTACACCTTC.

V and J are TRBV19 and TRBJ1-5; TRBD1 is a possible D gene (5 bases). Trimming took 4 bases from V and 0 from J, leaving 19 bases between them. The V gene's germline CDR1 is LNHDA and CDR2 SQIVND (reference sequence). The CDR3 runs to 18 residues. The CDR3 spells CASSTTWWGGSSNQPQHF. CDR3 sequence (DNA): TGTGCCAGTAGTACCACCTGGTGGGGGGGGAGTAGCAATCAGCCCCAGCATTTT.

V gene TRBV5-5 combines with J gene TRBJ2-7; a possible D gene is TRBD1 (5 bases). V was cut by 0 bases and J by 5 bases, with 15 bases left in between. Per the germline V gene, CDR1 is SGHKS and CDR2 is YYEKEE (reference sequence). The CDR3 extends over 15 amino acids. CDR3 coding DNA: TGTGCCAGCAGCTTGGGGCAGGGTGCCCAGCACGAGCAGTACTTC. It encodes CASSLGQGAQHEQYF.